These T cell receptor beta chains were read from a single sample in a study of T-cell reconstitution after alpha-beta-depleted transplantation in children. Using its own MiXCR run on the PCR reads, TCRdb lists one record per CDR3 protein. The top ten clones hold approximately 2.1% of a sample with hundreds of thousands of distinct CDR3 sequences, 10% to 15% of them seen once. This specimen was PBMCs, mostly from graft donor cells, taken 360 days after TCRalphabeta/CD19-depleted stem cell transplant. The receptors derive from a male patient between 10 and 17 years old who had a stem cell transplant for acute myeloid leukemia, so the T cells may come from the graft donor. CDR3s leave out the opening cysteine and the closing phenylalanine or tryptophan. Each record gives: V gene, J gene, CDR3 protein.

TRBV4-3	TRBJ2-7	ASSQEGEFPYEQY
TRBV29-1	TRBJ1-1	SVEAGGAAF
TRBV29-1	TRBJ2-3	SVDGRERTDTQY
TRBV4-1	TRBJ2-7	ASSGTGDYEQY
TRBV10-3	TRBJ2-7	AISWTSGRYEQY
TRBV20-1	TRBJ1-5	SVLGGLENQPQH
TRBV6-2/TRBV6-3	TRBJ2-5	ASSYLDSRETQY
TRBV20-1	TRBJ1-1	SAGDSLNTEAF
TRBV6-2/TRBV6-3	TRBJ2-2	ASRPGTSGRAFDTGELF
TRBV2	TRBJ2-7	ASREGYEQY
TRBV6-2/TRBV6-3	TRBJ2-7	ASSYDRRPGTWVY
TRBV18	TRBJ2-5	ASSPGQGLKTQY
TRBV5-4	TRBJ2-2	ASSSPGLAVTGELF
TRBV29-1	TRBJ2-1	SVDGWREGHNEQF
TRBV7-9	TRBJ2-5	ASSLILSGSAKTQY
TRBV9	TRBJ2-7	ASSVALGGPYEQY
TRBV29-1	TRBJ2-2	SVGGTGNTGELF
TRBV30	TRBJ2-7	AWRPSGEQY
TRBV28	TRBJ2-5	ASSLVGGTGHFQETQY
TRBV7-8	TRBJ1-6	ASKPLSDSPLH
TRBV12-3/TRBV12-4	TRBJ2-7	ASSFRPQPPYEQY
TRBV5-1	TRBJ2-1	AGSGTSNYEQF
TRBV12-3/TRBV12-4	TRBJ2-5	ASSLPFAGGHQETQY
TRBV9	TRBJ2-2	ASSVYPDPGTGELF
TRBV19	TRBJ2-1	ASTRKGLAGVSSYNEQF
TRBV28	TRBJ1-5	ASSLWVGQGNQPQH
TRBV5-1	TRBJ1-1	ASSWAVNTEAF
TRBV7-3	TRBJ2-1	ASSSPGGGRNEQF
TRBV9	TRBJ1-1	ASSVGGGAVVTEAF
TRBV7-7	TRBJ1-5	ASSRYRASNQPQH
TRBV2	TRBJ2-2	ASSELGQGANTGELF
TRBV20-1	TRBJ2-7	SASNLASGPYEQY
TRBV4-3	TRBJ2-1	ASSPAFGGEQF
TRBV5-5	TRBJ2-1	ASDFGEAPRDEQF
TRBV12-3/TRBV12-4	TRBJ2-6	ASSFGTPTSGANVLT
TRBV7-2	TRBJ2-7	ASSKPGRASYEQY
TRBV30	TRBJ2-1	AWRGVANNEQF
TRBV29-1	TRBJ2-1	SVDAWREEYNEQF
TRBV5-1	TRBJ2-7	ASSRDRGPYEQY
TRBV29-1	TRBJ2-2	SVGQGNFDGELF
TRBV6-2/TRBV6-3	TRBJ2-1	ASCSGNTYNEQF
TRBV19	TRBJ2-4	ASSIVGKNIQY
TRBV20-1	TRBJ2-4	SARASGTKNIQY
TRBV2	TRBJ2-5	ASSFEPGPQETQY
TRBV6-1	TRBJ1-1	ATGRQGDTEAF
TRBV7-9	TRBJ1-4	ASSWGTDGKLF
TRBV24-1	TRBJ2-5	ATSTPEGEETQY
TRBV4-3	TRBJ2-6	ASSQGQGAGGANVLT
TRBV5-1	TRBJ2-1	ASSFGTSGAYNEQF
TRBV20-1	TRBJ1-1	SARRSTVMNTEAF
TRBV20-1	TRBJ2-1	SARDWVSYNEQF
TRBV29-1	TRBJ2-7	SVLPGRAGLAGDPSAYEQY
TRBV18	TRBJ2-3	ASSPLDQRNGGTQY
TRBV14	TRBJ2-7	ASSHSRRQY
TRBV9	TRBJ2-5	ASSVDLETQY
TRBV12-5	TRBJ2-4	ASGTPQGRPGSSTNIQY
TRBV28	TRBJ1-1	ASSLGTQNTEAF